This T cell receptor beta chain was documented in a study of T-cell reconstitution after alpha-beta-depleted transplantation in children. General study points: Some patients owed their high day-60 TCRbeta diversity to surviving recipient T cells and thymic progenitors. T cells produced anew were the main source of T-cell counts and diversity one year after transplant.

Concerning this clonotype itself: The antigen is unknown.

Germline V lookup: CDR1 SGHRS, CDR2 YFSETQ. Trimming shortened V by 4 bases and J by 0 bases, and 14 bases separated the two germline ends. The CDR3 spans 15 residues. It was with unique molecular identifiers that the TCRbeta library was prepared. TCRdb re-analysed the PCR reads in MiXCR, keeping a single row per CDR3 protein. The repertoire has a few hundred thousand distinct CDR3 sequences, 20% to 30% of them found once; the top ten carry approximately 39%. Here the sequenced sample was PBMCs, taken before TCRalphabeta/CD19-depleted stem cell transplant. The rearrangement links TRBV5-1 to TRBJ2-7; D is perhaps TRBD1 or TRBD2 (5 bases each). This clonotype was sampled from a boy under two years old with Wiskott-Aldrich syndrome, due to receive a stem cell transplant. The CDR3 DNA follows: TGCGCCAGCAGCCACGGTTGGGGGAGCTCCTACGAGCAGTACTTC. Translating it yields CASSHGWGSSYEQYF. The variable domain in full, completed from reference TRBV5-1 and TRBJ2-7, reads KAGVTQTPRYLIKTRGQQVTLSCSPISGHRSVSWYQQTPGQGLQFLFEYFSETQRNKGNFPGRFSGRQFSNSRSEMNVSTLELGDSALYLCASSHGWGSSYEQYFGPGTRLTVT.